Each of the 25 T cell receptor beta chains below was sequenced from the same sample in a study of T-cell memory formation after mild COVID-19 (dated by TCRdb to about 2021). Receptors were amplified or captured by 5' RACE. These reads were obtained on an Illumina NovaSeq 6000. TCRdb cleaned the public reads at Q25 with fastp, built clones with MiXCR and kept in-frame beta chains. Entries that share a CDR3 protein sequence are merged under the most common genes and DNA. This sample has some 120,000 distinct CDR3 sequences in its table, and about a sixth of those were observed once. The top ten constitute approximately 15% of the sample. The sample consisted of PBMCs or a T cell subset sorted from them (not recorded which). The receptor source for this set is an adult woman who had mild COVID-19 (a few samples of this study predate the infection). The sample titles of this study are shuffled in the database, so cell type and time point are left out; the donor was told from shared clones.

The chain carries TRBV29-1 and TRBJ2-7; a weak D match, TRBD1 (5 bases). Germline V gives CDR1 SQVTM, CDR2 ANQGSEA. The CDR3 runs 14 residues. The V end was cut by 2 bases, the J end by 2 bases, with 13 bases between. The CDR3 sequence: CSVEIGDNPYEQYF. CDR3 bases: TGCAGCGTTGAAATAGGGGATAACCCCTACGAGCAGTACTTC.

The chain has TRBV20-1 and TRBJ2-1; tentatively, D is TRBD2 (5 bases). Trimming pared 0 bases from V and 6 bases from J, leaving 18 bases between. The CDR3 runs to 16 residues. In germline, CDR1 is DFQATT, CDR2 SNEGSKA (reference sequence). The CDR3: CSARDYYLAGGNEQFF. CDR3 DNA sequence: TGCAGTGCTAGAGATTACTATCTAGCCGGAGGCAATGAGCAGTTCTTC.

This chain connects TRBV5-1 to TRBJ2-7; TRBD2 matches 11 bases. Trimming removed 0 bases from V and 6 bases from J; junction bases left unmatched: 11. The CDR3 runs to 17 residues. Germline V gene lookup returns CDR1 SGHRS and CDR2 YFSETQ. The CDR3 region is CASSLVGLADPRGEQYF. The CDR3 DNA reads TGCGCCAGCAGCTTGGTGGGACTAGCGGACCCGAGGGGCGAGCAGTACTTC.

J is TRBJ1-5 and V is TRBV20-1; D gene ambiguous. Per germline, CDR1 DFQATT and CDR2 SNEGSKA (reference sequence). The CDR3 sequence is 16 residues long. V lost 0 bases, J lost 2 bases, and 14 bases lay in between. The CDR3 DNA is TGCAGTGCTAGAGACCCCAGCGGGAGCGGCAATCAGCCCCAGCATTTT. Translating gives CSARDPSGSGNQPQHF.

This clonotype was recorded a few times. This chain uses TRBV10-3 with TRBJ2-1, with 10 bases matching TRBD2. This CDR3 has 17 amino acids. The V segment lost 4 bases and the J segment 2 bases; nucleotides outside the gene matches: 8. Germline-derived CDR1 and CDR2 are ENHRY and SYGVKD. CDR3 DNA: TGTGCCATCAGTGGAGAGGGACTAGCGATCCCCTACAATGAGCAGTTCTTC. Translated, it gives CAISGEGLAIPYNEQFF.

This clonotype was counted a few times. CDR3 in amino acids: CAHHAGVEHEQFF. For the CDR3, the DNA is TGTGCCCATCACGCAGGGGTCGAACATGAGCAGTTCTTC. J is TRBJ2-1 and V is TRBV10-3; TRBD1 might be the D (6 bases). Trimming took 11 bases from V and 8 from J, leaving 19 bases between them. CDR1 is ENHRY and CDR2 is SYGVKD in the germline V gene. The CDR3 runs to 13 residues.

This clonotype was found a few times. The chain couples TRBV4-1 to TRBJ2-7, with D tentatively TRBD1 (5 bases). With 1 base removed from V and 3 bases from J, the gap between germline ends came to 19 bases. Germline V lookup: CDR1 MGHRA, CDR2 YSYEKL. The CDR3 covers 17 residues. CDR3 amino acids: CASSQGGGQGWVYEQYF. Written as DNA, the CDR3 is TGCGCCAGCAGCCAAGGTGGTGGACAAGGGTGGGTCTACGAGCAGTACTTC.

This clonotype showed up just a few times. The chain links TRBV27 to TRBJ2-5; the D gene is possibly TRBD1 (6 bases). Per the germline V gene, CDR1 is MNHEY and CDR2 is SMNVEV (reference sequence). The CDR3 sequence is 14 residues long. The ends were cut back, 6 bases at V and 5 bases at J, with 16 bases in the middle. The CDR3, as DNA: TGTGCCAGCAGCAGACAGATAAGGGGGGAGACCCAGTACTTC. Encoded protein: CASSRQIRGETQYF.

This clonotype appeared a few times. The chain links TRBV24-1 to TRBJ2-3; maybe TRBD2 (7 bases). CDR1 KGHDR and CDR2 SFDVKD come from the germline V gene. V shed 4 bases and J shed 6 bases, with 19 bases lying between them. This CDR3 is built from 16 residues. The CDR3 spells CATSDPEQGGKDTQYF. The CDR3 bases are TGTGCCACCAGTGACCCCGAACAGGGAGGGAAGGATACGCAGTATTTT.

The rearrangement uses TRBV5-4 and TRBJ2-2, with D possibly being TRBD2 (6 bases). The CDR3 loop spans 15 amino acids. CDR1 is SGHNT and CDR2 is YYREEE in the germline V gene (reference sequence). The V gene lost 2 bases and the J gene lost 0 bases, with 8 bases spanning the gap. The DNA for the CDR3 is TGTGCCAGCAGCTTCGAGCGGGCGAACACCGGGGAGCTGTTTTTT. It specifies CASSFERANTGELFF.

The V call is TRBV5-1, the J call TRBJ1-3; TRBD1 aligns across 7 bases. Germline CDR1 reads SGHRS; CDR2 reads YFSETQ. The CDR3 is made up of 16 amino acids. The trim removed 4 bases at V and 0 bases at J, leaving 7 bases unmatched. In nucleotides, the CDR3 is TGCGCCAGCAGCCCTTGGGACAGATCCTCTGGAAACACCATATATTTT. Its protein is CASSPWDRSSGNTIYF.

On this clonotype: The junction and the germline gene differ at one end; a read error may be behind it. The chain has TRBV15 and TRBJ1-1; TRBD1 matches at 8 bases. The CDR3 consists of 15 residues. Germline V gives CDR1 LNHNV, CDR2 YYDKDF (reference sequence). Here the CDR3 DNA reads TGTGCCACCAGCAGCCCATATGGGACAGGCCCGTTTCTTGTCTTT. It yields the protein CATSSPYGTGPFLVF.

This clonotype was observed a few times. CDR3 residues: CASSQDWGDRENYGYTF. DNA of the CDR3: TGCGCCAGCAGCCAAGATTGGGGGGACAGGGAAAACTATGGCTACACCTTC. This chain uses TRBV4-3 with TRBJ1-2; 9 bases agree with TRBD1. The length of the CDR3 is 17 residues. V lost 0 bases and J lost 2; bases outside the gene matches: 7. Germline lookup yields CDR1 LGHNA and CDR2 YSLEER.

The CDR3, as DNA: TGTGCCAGCAGCCTACCGGGACTAGCAGATGAGCAGTTCTTC. Amino acids: CASSLPGLADEQFF. This chain links TRBV7-2 with TRBJ2-1; 9 positions agree with TRBD2. V lost 5 bases to trimming and J lost 8 bases; unmatched junction nucleotides: 7. The germline V gene encodes CDR1 SGHTA and CDR2 FQGNSA. The CDR3 contains 14 residues. Together with reference TRBV7-2 and TRBJ2-1, the CDR3 gives the full variable domain: GAGVSQSPSNKVTEKGKDVELRCDPISGHTALYWYRQSLGQGLEFLIYFQGNSAPDKSGLPSDRFSAERTGGSVSTLTIQRTQQEDSAVYLCASSLPGLADEQFFGPGTRLTVL.

V is TRBV30 and J is TRBJ1-2; D remains ambiguous. CDR1 is GTSNPN and CDR2 is SVGIG in the germline V gene (reference sequence). The CDR3 is made up of 11 amino acids. Between the trimmed V and J ends, which lost 7 bases and 3 bases, there was a span of 9 bases. CDR3 residues: CALHRDYGYTF. In DNA form, the CDR3 reads TGTGCCTTACACCGGGACTATGGCTACACCTTC.

This clonotype was picked up a small number of times. The rearrangement uses TRBV2 and TRBJ1-1, with 7 positions matching TRBD1. Per the germline V gene, CDR1 is SNHLY and CDR2 is FYNNEI. V trimming: 9 bases; J trimming: 4 bases; junction bases outside the gene matches: 5. The CDR3 sequence is 12 residues long. Here the CDR3 reads CASHEGATEAFF. In DNA, the CDR3 is TGTGCCAGTCACGAGGGGGCCACTGAAGCTTTCTTT.

The V and J genes are TRBV5-6 and TRBJ2-5; 7 bases align to TRBD2. The CDR3 covers 16 residues. Germline CDR1 reads SGHDT; CDR2 reads YYEEEE. With 1 base clipped from V and 5 bases from J, the junction kept 11 bases outside the gene matches. The CDR3 DNA sequence: TGTGCCAGCAGCTTGCGGTCCGGCGGGGGAGCCGAGACCCAGTACTTC. Its translation is CASSLRSGGGAETQYF.

V is TRBV12-3 or TRBV12-4 and J is TRBJ2-1, with 9 bases lining up with TRBD2. This CDR3 is 14 amino acids long. J lost 3 bases, V lost 6 bases, and 3 bases had no gene match. DNA for the CDR3: TGTGCCAGCAGCATGACTAGCGGCTACAATGAGCAGTTCTTC. Residues: CASSMTSGYNEQFF.

The V and J genes are TRBV5-6 and TRBJ1-1; 7 bases agree with TRBD1. The V gene end was trimmed by 4 bases and the J gene end by 3 bases; junction bases not matched to a gene: 9. The CDR3 extends over 15 amino acids. From germline, CDR1 is SGHDT and CDR2 YYEEEE. CDR3 in amino acids: CASSDVQGFDTEAFF. CDR3 nucleotides: TGTGCCAGCAGCGACGTACAGGGGTTCGACACTGAAGCTTTCTTT. The full variable domain, completed using reference TRBV5-6 and TRBJ1-1, is DAGVTQSPTHLIKTRGQQVTLRCSPKSGHDTVSWYQQALGQGPQFIFQYYEEEERQRGNFPDRFSGHQFPNYSSELNVNALLLGDSALYLCASSDVQGFDTEAFFGQGTRLTVV.

This chain joins TRBV20-1 and TRBJ2-1; weak D call: TRBD1 (5 bases). Germline CDR1 is DFQATT and CDR2 is SNEGSKA (reference sequence). This CDR3 contains 15 residues. Trimming took off 1 base at V and 5 bases at J, with 15 bases between the two ends. The CDR3 DNA reads TGCAGTGCTAGAGCAGACCAGGGTCTCCACAATGAGCAGTTCTTC. Translating gives CSARADQGLHNEQFF.

V usage is TRBV9 and J usage is TRBJ1-1, with D uncertain. The CDR3 sequence is 13 residues long. The ends were cut back, 5 bases at V and 4 bases at J, with 12 bases in the middle. The germline V gene has CDR1 SGDLS and CDR2 YYNGEE. CDR3 nucleotide sequence: TGTGCCAGCAGTGGCGGTGGCTCCACTGAAGCTTTCTTT. Translating gives CASSGGGSTEAFF.

The chain has TRBV12-3 or TRBV12-4 and TRBJ2-1; 8 bases agree with TRBD1. The CDR3 length is 15 residues. The V gene end was trimmed by 4 bases and the J gene end by 4 bases; junction bases not matched to a gene: 6. The CDR3 is CASSSQDRVYNEQFF. CDR3 DNA sequence: TGTGCCAGCAGTTCCCAGGACAGGGTTTACAATGAGCAGTTCTTC.

This clonotype was seen more than once but under ten times. V gene TRBV12-3 or TRBV12-4 combines with J gene TRBJ1-2; 9 nucleotides line up with TRBD1. J was trimmed by 7 bases and V by 7 bases; bases with no gene match: 7. The CDR3 runs 13 residues. The CDR3 sequence: CASTPGQGFGYTF. CDR3 coding DNA: TGTGCCAGCACCCCGGGACAGGGTTTTGGCTACACCTTC.

The V gene is TRBV7-2, the J gene TRBJ2-7, with 7 positions matching TRBD1. Germline V gene sequence: CDR1 SGHTA, CDR2 FQGNSA. V shed 1 base, J shed 5 bases, and the junction held 8 bases outside the gene matches. CDR3 length: 15 residues. The CDR3 coding sequence is TGTGCCAGCAGCTTAGGTAGGGGGCGGACAGACGAGCAGTACTTC. This sequence encodes CASSLGRGRTDEQYF.

The V call is TRBV10-3, the J call TRBJ2-5; 10 bases match TRBD2. CDR1 is ENHRY and CDR2 is SYGVKD in the germline V gene. J gave up 3 bases and V 4 bases, and 14 bases lay outside the gene matches. CDR3 length: 18 residues. CDR3 protein: CAISVDRLAGGPKETQYF. In nucleotides, the CDR3 is TGTGCCATCAGTGTGGATCGACTAGCGGGCGGACCGAAAGAGACCCAGTACTTC.